This TCR beta chain was recovered during a study of OX40 agonist ivuxolimab in advanced cancers. Study overall: The study enrolled dose-escalation patients with hepatocellular carcinoma, melanoma, renal cell or head and neck cancer. Whole-study findings and limits: Near-lowest levels of clonal expansion characterized partial responders at 0.1-3.0 mg/kg. Clones of CD4+ and CD8+ blood T cells grew by week 6 at doses of 0.1 to 3.0 mg/kg.

Sampling times: baseline, cycle 4 day 1, cycle 7 day 1. The repertoire was sequenced with immunoSEQ multiplex PCR; TCRdb's copy has only in-frame clones and lacks some. Counted here are 35,000 to 45,000 clones, about 88% occurring once; the ten biggest clones make up 9.5% to 15%. Details on this clone: The target antigen is unknown.

The CDR3 totals 15 residues. The V gene end was trimmed by 2 bases and the J gene end by 5 bases; junction bases not matched to a gene: 5. Germline V lookup: CDR1 MNHEY, CDR2 SVGAGI. The rearrangement uses TRBV6-5 and TRBJ2-5; TRBD2 matches 10 bases. The specimen comprised CD4+ or CD8+ T cells sorted from blood, sampled in a trial of the OX40 agonist ivuxolimab. The sequence came from an adult with an advanced solid tumor such as melanoma, head and neck, liver or kidney cancer. DNA of the CDR3: TGTGCCAGCAGTTACCGGCCGGGACTAGCGGAGACCCAGTACTTC. Translated: CASSYRPGLAETQYF.